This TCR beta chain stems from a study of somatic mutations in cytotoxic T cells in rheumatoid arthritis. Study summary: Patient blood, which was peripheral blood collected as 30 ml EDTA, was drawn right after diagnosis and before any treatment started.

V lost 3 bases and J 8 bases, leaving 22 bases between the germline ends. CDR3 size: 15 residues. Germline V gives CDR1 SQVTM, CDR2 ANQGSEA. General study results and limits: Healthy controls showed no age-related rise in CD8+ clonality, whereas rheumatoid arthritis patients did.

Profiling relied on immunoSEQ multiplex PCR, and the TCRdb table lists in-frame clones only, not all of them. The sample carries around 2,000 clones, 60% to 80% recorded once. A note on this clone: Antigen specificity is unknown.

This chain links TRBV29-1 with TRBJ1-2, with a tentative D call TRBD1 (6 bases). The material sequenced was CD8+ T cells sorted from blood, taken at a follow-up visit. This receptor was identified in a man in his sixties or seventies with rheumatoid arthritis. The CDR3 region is CSVDKGGGLAAGYTF. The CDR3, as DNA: TGCAGCGTTGATAAAGGAGGGGGGCTGGCTGCGGGCTACACCTTC.